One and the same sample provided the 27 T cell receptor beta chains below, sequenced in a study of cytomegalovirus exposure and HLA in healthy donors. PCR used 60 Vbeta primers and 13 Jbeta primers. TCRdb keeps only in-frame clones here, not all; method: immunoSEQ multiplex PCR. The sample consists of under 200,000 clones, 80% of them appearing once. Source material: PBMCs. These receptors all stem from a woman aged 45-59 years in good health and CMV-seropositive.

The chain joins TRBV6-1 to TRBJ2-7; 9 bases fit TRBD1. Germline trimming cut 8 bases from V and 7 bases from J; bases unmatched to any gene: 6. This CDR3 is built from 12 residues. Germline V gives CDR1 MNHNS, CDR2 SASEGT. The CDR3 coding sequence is TGTGCCAGCTCCGGGACAGGGTGGGAGCAGTACTTC. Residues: CASSGTGWEQYF.

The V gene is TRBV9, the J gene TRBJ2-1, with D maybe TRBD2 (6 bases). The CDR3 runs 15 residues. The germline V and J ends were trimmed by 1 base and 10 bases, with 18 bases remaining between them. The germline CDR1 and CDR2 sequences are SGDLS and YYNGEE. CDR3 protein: CASSVISGAYGEQFF. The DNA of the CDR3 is TGTGCCAGCAGCGTAATATCGGGAGCGTACGGGGAGCAGTTCTTC.

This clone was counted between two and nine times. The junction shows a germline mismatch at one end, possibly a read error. CDR3 DNA: TGTTCCAGCAGCCTGCATACACAGGGGGCGCGTACTGAAGCTTTCTTT. Its protein is CSSSLHTQGARTEAFF. The rearrangement joins TRBV7-9 to TRBJ1-1, with 9 positions matching TRBD1. Germline-derived CDR1 and CDR2 are SEHNR and FQNEAQ (reference sequence). There are 16 residues in the CDR3.

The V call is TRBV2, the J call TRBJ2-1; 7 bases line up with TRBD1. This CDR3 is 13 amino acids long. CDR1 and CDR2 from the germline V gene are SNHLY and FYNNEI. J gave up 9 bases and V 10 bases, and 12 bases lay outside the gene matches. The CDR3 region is CAIRQGAPVEQFF. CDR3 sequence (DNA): TGTGCCATCCGACAGGGAGCCCCCGTTGAGCAGTTCTTC.

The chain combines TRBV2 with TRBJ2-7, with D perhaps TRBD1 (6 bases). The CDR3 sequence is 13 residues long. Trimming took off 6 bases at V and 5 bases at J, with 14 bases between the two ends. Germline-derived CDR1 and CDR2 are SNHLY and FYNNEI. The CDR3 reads CASRTDRIDEQYF. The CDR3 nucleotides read TGTGCCAGCAGGACAGACAGGATCGACGAGCAGTACTTC. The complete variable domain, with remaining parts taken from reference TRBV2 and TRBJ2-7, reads EPEVTQTPSHQVTQMGQEVILRCVPISNHLYFYWYRQILGQKVEFLVSFYNNEISEKSEIFDDQFSVERPDGSNFTLKIRSTKLEDSAMYFCASRTDRIDEQYFGPGTRLTVT.

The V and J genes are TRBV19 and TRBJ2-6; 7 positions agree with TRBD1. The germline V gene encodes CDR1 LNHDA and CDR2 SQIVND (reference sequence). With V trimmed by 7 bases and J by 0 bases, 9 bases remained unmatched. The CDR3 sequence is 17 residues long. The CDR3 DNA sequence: TGTGCCAGTACCCACCGGGACAGCAGCTCTGGGGCCAACGTCCTGACTTTC. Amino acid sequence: CASTHRDSSSGANVLTF.

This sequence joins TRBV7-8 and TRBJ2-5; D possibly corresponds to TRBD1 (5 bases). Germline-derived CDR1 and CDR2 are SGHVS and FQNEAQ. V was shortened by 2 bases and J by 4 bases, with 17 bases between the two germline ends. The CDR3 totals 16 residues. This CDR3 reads CASSLTPPRQGETQYF. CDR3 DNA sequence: TGTGCCAGCAGCTTAACTCCCCCCAGGCAGGGAGAGACCCAGTACTTC. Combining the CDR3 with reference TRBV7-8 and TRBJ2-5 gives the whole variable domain GAGVSQSPRYKVAKRGQDVALRCDPISGHVSLFWYQQALGQGPEFLTYFQNEAQLDKSGLPSDRFFAERPEGSVSTLKIQRTQQEDSAVYLCASSLTPPRQGETQYFGPGTRLLVL.

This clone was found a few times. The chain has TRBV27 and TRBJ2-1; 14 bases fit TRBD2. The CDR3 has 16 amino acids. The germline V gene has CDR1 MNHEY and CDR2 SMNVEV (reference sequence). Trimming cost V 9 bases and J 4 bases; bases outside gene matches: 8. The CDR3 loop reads CASPGLAGVDYNEQFF. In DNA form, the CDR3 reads TGTGCCAGTCCGGGACTAGCGGGAGTCGATTACAATGAGCAGTTCTTC.

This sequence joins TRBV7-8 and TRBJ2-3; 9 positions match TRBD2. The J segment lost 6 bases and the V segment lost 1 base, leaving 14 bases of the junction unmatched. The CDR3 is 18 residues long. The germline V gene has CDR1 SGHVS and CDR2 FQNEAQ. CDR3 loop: CASSLGPPGAGGGDTQYF. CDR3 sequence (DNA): TGTGCCAGCAGCTTAGGGCCGCCGGGTGCGGGAGGGGGGGATACGCAGTATTTT.

The CDR3 spells CASSPQGPLSGNTIYF. The CDR3 DNA is TGTGCCAGCAGTCCGCAGGGCCCTCTCTCTGGAAACACCATATATTTT. V gene TRBV28 combines with J gene TRBJ1-3; a weak D match, TRBD1 (5 bases). Germline CDR1 reads MDHEN; CDR2 reads SYDVKM. This CDR3 has 16 residues. V shed 5 bases and J shed 0 bases, with 14 bases lying between them. The variable domain in full, with the rest retrieved from reference TRBV28 and TRBJ1-3, is DVKVTQSSRYLVKRTGEKVFLECVQDMDHENMFWYRQDPGLGLRLIYFSYDVKMKEKGDIPEGYSVSREKKERFSLILESASTNQTSMYLCASSPQGPLSGNTIYFGEGSWLTVV.

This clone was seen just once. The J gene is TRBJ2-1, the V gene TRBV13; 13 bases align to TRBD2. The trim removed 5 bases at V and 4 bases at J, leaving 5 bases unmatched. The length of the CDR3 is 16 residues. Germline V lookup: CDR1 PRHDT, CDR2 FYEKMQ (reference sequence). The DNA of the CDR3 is TGTGCCAGCAGCACAACTAGCGGGAGGGTATACAATGAGCAGTTCTTC. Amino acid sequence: CASSTTSGRVYNEQFF.

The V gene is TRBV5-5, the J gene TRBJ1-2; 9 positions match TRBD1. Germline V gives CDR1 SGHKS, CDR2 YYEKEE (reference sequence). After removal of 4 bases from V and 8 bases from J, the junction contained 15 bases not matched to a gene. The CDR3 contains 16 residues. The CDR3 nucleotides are TGTGCCAGCAGCACGGCCGCCCTGGGACAGGGAATAGGCTACACCTTC. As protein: CASSTAALGQGIGYTF.

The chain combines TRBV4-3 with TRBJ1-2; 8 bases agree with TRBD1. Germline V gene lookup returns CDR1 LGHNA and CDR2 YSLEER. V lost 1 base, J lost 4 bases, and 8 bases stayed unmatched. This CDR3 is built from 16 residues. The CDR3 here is CASSQVAGGGFYGYTF. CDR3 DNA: TGCGCCAGCAGCCAAGTAGCAGGGGGCGGCTTCTATGGCTACACCTTC.

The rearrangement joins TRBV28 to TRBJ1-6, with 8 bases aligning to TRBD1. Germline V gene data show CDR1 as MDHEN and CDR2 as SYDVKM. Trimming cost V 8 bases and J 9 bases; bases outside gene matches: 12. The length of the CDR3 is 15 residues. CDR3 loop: CASSWTGKLVSPLHF. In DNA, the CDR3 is TGTGCCAGCTCCTGGACAGGGAAGTTAGTTTCACCCCTCCACTTT.

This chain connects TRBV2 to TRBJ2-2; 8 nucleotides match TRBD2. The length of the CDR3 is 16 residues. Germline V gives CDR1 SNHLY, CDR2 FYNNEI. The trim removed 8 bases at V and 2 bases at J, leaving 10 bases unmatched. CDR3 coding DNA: TGTGCCAGCGTAGGGGCGGGGGGACCTAACACCGGGGAGCTGTTTTTT. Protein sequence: CASVGAGGPNTGELFF.

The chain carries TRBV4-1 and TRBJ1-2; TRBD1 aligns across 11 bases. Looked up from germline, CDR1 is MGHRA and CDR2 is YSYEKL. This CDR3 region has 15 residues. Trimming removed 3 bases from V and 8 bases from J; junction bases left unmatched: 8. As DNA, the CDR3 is TGCGCCAGCAGCCACGCCGGGACAGGGGGTGACGGCTACACCTTC. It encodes CASSHAGTGGDGYTF.

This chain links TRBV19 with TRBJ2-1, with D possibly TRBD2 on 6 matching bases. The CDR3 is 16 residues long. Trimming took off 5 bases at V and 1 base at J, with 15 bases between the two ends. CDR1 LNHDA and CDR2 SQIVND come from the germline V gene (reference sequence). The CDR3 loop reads CASSYQRVRSYNEQFF. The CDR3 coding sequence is TGTGCCAGTAGTTACCAGCGGGTACGATCCTACAATGAGCAGTTCTTC.

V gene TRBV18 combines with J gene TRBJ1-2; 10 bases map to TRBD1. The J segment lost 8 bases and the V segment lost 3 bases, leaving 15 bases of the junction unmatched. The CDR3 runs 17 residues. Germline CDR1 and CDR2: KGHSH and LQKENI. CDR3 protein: CASSPLDRGRALGGYTF. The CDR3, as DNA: TGTGCCAGCTCACCCCTCGACAGGGGGCGCGCGTTGGGCGGCTACACCTTC.

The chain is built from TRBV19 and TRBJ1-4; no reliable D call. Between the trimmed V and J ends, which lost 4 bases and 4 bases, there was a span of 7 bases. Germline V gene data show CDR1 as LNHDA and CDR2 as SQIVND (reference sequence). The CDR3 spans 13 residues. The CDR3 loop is CASSTTYNEKLFF. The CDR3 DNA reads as TGTGCCAGTAGTACAACCTATAATGAAAAACTGTTTTTT.

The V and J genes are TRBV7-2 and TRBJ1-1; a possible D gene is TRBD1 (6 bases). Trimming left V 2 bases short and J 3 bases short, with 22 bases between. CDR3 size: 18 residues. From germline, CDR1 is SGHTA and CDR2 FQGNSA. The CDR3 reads CASSLYPRTARRDTEAFF. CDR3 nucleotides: TGTGCCAGCAGCTTATACCCGCGGACAGCCCGGCGGGACACTGAAGCTTTCTTT.

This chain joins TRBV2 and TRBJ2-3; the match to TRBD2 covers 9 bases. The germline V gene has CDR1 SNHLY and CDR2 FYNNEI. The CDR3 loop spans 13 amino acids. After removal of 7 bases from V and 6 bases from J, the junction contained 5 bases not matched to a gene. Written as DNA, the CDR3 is TGTGCCAGCATCCCTAGCGGGGAGGATACGCAGTATTTT. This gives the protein CASIPSGEDTQYF.

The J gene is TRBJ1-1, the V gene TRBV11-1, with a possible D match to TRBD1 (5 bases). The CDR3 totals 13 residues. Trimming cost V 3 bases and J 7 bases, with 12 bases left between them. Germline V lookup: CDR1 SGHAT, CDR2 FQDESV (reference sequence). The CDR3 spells CASSFTRALEAFF. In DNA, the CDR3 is TGTGCCAGCAGCTTTACCAGGGCCCTTGAAGCTTTCTTT.

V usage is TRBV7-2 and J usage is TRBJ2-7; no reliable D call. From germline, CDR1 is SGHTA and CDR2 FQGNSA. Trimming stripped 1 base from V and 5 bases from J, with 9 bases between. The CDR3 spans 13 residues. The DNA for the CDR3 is TGTGCCAGCAGCTTAGAAGTCTACCACGAGCAGTACTTC. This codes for CASSLEVYHEQYF. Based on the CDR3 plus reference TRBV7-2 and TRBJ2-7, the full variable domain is GAGVSQSPSNKVTEKGKDVELRCDPISGHTALYWYRQSLGQGLEFLIYFQGNSAPDKSGLPSDRFSAERTGGSVSTLTIQRTQQEDSAVYLCASSLEVYHEQYFGPGTRLTVT.

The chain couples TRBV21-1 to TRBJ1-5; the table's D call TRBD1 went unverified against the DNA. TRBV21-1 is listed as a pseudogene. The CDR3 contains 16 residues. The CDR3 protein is CASSHPAGQNNQPQHF. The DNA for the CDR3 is TGTGCCAGCAGCCATCCCGCGGGACAGAACAATCAGCCCCAGCATTTT.

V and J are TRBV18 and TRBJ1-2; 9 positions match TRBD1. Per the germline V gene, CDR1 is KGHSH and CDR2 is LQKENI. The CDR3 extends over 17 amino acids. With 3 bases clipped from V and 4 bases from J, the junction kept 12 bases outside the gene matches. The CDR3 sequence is CASSPRTGERMGYGYTF. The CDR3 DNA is TGTGCCAGCTCACCTAGGACAGGGGAGAGGATGGGCTATGGCTACACCTTC.

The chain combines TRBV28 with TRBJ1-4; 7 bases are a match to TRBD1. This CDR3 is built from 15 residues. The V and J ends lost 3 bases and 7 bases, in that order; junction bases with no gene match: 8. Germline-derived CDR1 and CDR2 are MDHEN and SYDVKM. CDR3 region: CASSLVSAGGEKLFF. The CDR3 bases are TGTGCCAGCAGTTTGGTATCGGCAGGGGGTGAAAAACTGTTTTTT.

The CDR3 region has the DNA TGTGCCAGCTCACCACGTATTATAGGGGACTCTGGAAACACCATATATTTT. Its translation: CASSPRIIGDSGNTIYF. The chain recombines TRBV18 with TRBJ1-3; tentatively, D is TRBD1 (5 bases). Looked up from germline, CDR1 is KGHSH and CDR2 is LQKENI. CDR3 size: 17 residues. With 1 base removed from V and 0 bases from J, the gap between germline ends came to 13 bases. Full variable domain (missing parts from reference TRBV18 and TRBJ1-3): NAGVMQNPRHLVRRRGQEARLRCSPMKGHSHVYWYRQLPEEGLKFMVYLQKENIIDESGMPKERFSAEFPKEGPSILRIQQVVRGDSAAYFCASSPRIIGDSGNTIYFGEGSWLTVV.